The clone carrying this T cell receptor beta chain appeared a few times. This sample is drawn from a study of radiotherapy plus CTLA-4 blockade in lung cancer. Across the whole study: Disease control was present in 30% to 35% of patients, and objective responses in less than 20%.

V lost 8 bases and J lost 5, with 15 bases in between. This CDR3 is built from 14 residues. The germline gives CDR1 SEHNR, CDR2 FQNEAQ (reference sequence). Produced via immunoSEQ multiplex PCR; TCRdb's table is partial and in-frame only. The data hold about 110,000 clones, with 70% to 85% observed a single time. The V call is TRBV7-9, the J call TRBJ2-2, with D perhaps given as TRBD1 or TRBD2 (6 bases each). This clonotype was sampled from a human donor with non-small cell lung cancer that progressed on radiotherapy plus ipilimumab. Some clones in this sample may be carry-over from other donors' samples. The sequences come from peripheral blood, collected from a patient treated with radiotherapy plus ipilimumab. The CDR3 DNA reads as TGTGCCAGCCCCGTGTGGGGGGCTACCGGGGAGCTGTTTTTT. It is translated as CASPVWGATGELFF.